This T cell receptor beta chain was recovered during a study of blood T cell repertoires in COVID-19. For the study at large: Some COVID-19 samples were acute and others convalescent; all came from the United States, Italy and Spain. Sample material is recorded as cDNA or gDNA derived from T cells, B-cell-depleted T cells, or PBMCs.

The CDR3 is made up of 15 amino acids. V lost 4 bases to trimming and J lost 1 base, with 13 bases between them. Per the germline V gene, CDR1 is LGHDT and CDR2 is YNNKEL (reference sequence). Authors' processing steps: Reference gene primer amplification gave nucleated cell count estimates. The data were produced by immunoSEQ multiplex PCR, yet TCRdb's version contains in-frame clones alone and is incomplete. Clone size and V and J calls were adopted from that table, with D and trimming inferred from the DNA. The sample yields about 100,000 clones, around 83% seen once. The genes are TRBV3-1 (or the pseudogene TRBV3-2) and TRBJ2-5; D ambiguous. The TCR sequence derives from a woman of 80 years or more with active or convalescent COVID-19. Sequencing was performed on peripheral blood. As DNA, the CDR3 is TGTGCCAGCAGCCGTAGATCAGACTCCCAAGAGACCCAGTACTTC. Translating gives CASSRRSDSQETQYF.